The 5 T cell receptor beta chains listed next were all sequenced from one sample in a study of blood T cells in healthy people across ages. Sample-barcoded 5' priming and a J-beta primer mix drove a second PCR of 7 to 11 cycles. TCRdb reprocessed the 5' RACE reads via MiXCR and lists one record per CDR3 protein. Of hundreds of thousands of distinct CDR3 sequences in the sample, under 45% were seen once. Sequenced: blood. The source is a man in his fifties or sixties in good health.

This clonotype occurred a few times. The chain carries TRBV20-1 and TRBJ2-7, with a possible D match to TRBD2 (6 bases). The germline V gene encodes CDR1 DFQATT and CDR2 SNEGSKA (reference sequence). Trimming left V 6 bases short and J 2 bases short, with 23 bases between. CDR3 size: 16 residues. The CDR3 loop is CSAQGGAEGLAYEQYF. The CDR3 region has the DNA TGCAGTGCCCAGGGTGGGGCCGAGGGACTCGCCTACGAGCAGTACTTC.

This clonotype was counted between two and nine times. The chain links TRBV12-3 or TRBV12-4 to TRBJ2-7; 8 bases match TRBD2. With the DNA end fitting TRBJ2-5 better, the J assignment may be wrong. The CDR3 contains 16 residues. The CDR3 region has the DNA TGTGCCAGCAGTTTAATCGGGGGGGCGATCGAAGAGACCCAGTACTTC. The encoded protein is CASSLIGGAIEETQYF.

The chain recombines TRBV14 with TRBJ2-1, with TRBD2 as a possible D gene (5 bases). V lost 2 bases, J lost 10 bases, and 9 bases lay in between. The germline gives CDR1 SGHDN, CDR2 FVKESK. This CDR3 is built from 12 residues. In DNA form, the CDR3 reads TGTGCCAGCAGCCAATGGCGGGCCGAGCAGTTCTTC. Translating it yields CASSQWRAEQFF.

This chain uses TRBV20-1 with TRBJ1-4; D is uncertain. Between the trimmed V and J ends, which lost 1 base and 5 bases, there was a span of 11 bases. Germline V CDR1 and CDR2: DFQATT, SNEGSKA (reference sequence). CDR3 length equals 14 residues. The CDR3 reads CSARATDLNEKLFF. CDR3 sequence (DNA): TGCAGTGCTAGAGCGACGGACTTGAATGAAAAACTGTTTTTT.

In its sample, this clonotype was seen a few times. V is TRBV3-1 and J is TRBJ2-7; perhaps TRBD1 as D (6 bases). Trimming took 3 bases from V and 0 from J, leaving 12 bases between them. The germline CDR1 and CDR2 sequences are LGHDT and YNNKEL (reference sequence). CDR3 length: 15 amino acids. CDR3 loop: CASSHLGQSSYEQYF. The CDR3 DNA sequence: TGTGCCAGCAGCCACCTCGGACAGAGCTCCTACGAGCAGTACTTC.